This paragraph covers one TCR beta chain sequence. The data were taken from a study of blood T cell repertoires in COVID-19. The CDR3 has 11 amino acids. Deletions cut 6 bases from V and 5 bases from J, with 7 bases between. In germline, CDR1 is DFQATT, CDR2 SNEGSKA (reference sequence). Repertoires were generated with immunoSEQ multiplex PCR, while TCRdb's copy carries only in-frame clones and drops some. In the table there are some 530,000 clones, less than 90% of which are singletons. Participants came from roughly 25 US areas, aged about 18 to 89 years. The study assigned cohorts using participant-reported clinical history.

Sequenced input: PBMCs or T cells enriched from blood (not recorded which). The chain uses TRBV20-1 and TRBJ1-4; D is unclear. This sequence originates from a woman aged 55-70 years who had recovered from COVID-19. Here the CDR3 reads CSARINEKLFF. The CDR3, as DNA: TGCAGTGCCAGGATAAATGAAAAACTGTTTTTT.